A single sample gave rise to the 13 T cell receptor beta chains below, sequenced in a study of blood T cell repertoires in COVID-19. Generated by immunoSEQ multiplex PCR, the TCRdb table keeps only in-frame clones and is missing some. This sample yields approximately 160,000 clones, of which roughly 86% are seen a single time; around 0.5% belongs to the top ten. Sample: peripheral blood. Receptors were obtained from a man in his sixties with COVID-19, enrolled during active disease.

The chain combines TRBV12-5 with TRBJ1-2; TRBD1 is a possible D gene (6 bases). CDR3 size: 15 residues. CDR1 and CDR2 from the germline V gene are LGHNT and FRNRAP. Trimming stripped 4 bases from V and 2 bases from J, with 14 bases between. CDR3 DNA sequence: TGTGCTAGTGGTTGGTCCGGGACACCAAACTATGGCTACACCTTC. It codes for CASGWSGTPNYGYTF.

The rearrangement joins TRBV30 to TRBJ1-4; 8 nucleotides line up with TRBD1. Looked up from germline, CDR1 is GTSNPN and CDR2 is SVGIG (reference sequence). The CDR3 totals 13 residues. The V gene end was trimmed by 5 bases and the J gene end by 3 bases; junction bases not matched to a gene: 2. In nucleotides, the CDR3 is TGTGCCTGGGACAGGGGACCTAATGAAAAACTGTTTTTT. This gives the protein CAWDRGPNEKLFF. Using reference TRBV30 and TRBJ1-4 for the parts outside the CDR3, the full variable domain is SQTIHQWPATLVQPVGSPLSLECTVEGTSNPNLYWYRQAAGRGLQLLFYSVGIGQISSEVPQNLSASRPQDRQFILSSKKLLLSDSGFYLCAWDRGPNEKLFFGSGTQLSVL.

The chain uses TRBV14 and TRBJ2-1; 10 nucleotides line up with TRBD1. V shed 0 bases and J 8 bases; nucleotides not matched to a gene: 13. The CDR3 runs 18 residues. Germline V gives CDR1 SGHDN, CDR2 FVKESK. DNA of the CDR3: TGTGCCAGCAGCCAAGATTTCTTCGGGGGACAGGGGAGGGATGAGCAGTTCTTC. It specifies CASSQDFFGGQGRDEQFF.

The DNA for the CDR3 is TGTGCCAGCAGTTTAGCGGGAGAGACCCAGTACTTC. It is translated as CASSLAGETQYF. This chain links TRBV6-6 with TRBJ2-5; 7 nucleotides match TRBD2. Germline V lookup: CDR1 MNHNY, CDR2 SVGAGI (reference sequence). The CDR3 contains 12 residues. The J segment lost 4 bases and the V segment lost 4 bases, leaving 0 bases of the junction unmatched.

V gene TRBV6-2 or TRBV6-3 combines with J gene TRBJ2-7; TRBD1 might be the D (6 bases). The CDR3 runs 13 residues. CDR1 and CDR2 (germline): MNHEY, SVGEGT. Trimming stripped 5 bases from V and 6 bases from J, with 14 bases between. As DNA, the CDR3 is TGTGCCAGCAGTCAACCCTGGGGGCTCGAGCAGTACTTC. It specifies CASSQPWGLEQYF.

The CDR3 sequence is CASSGTGVSPLHF. CDR3 coding DNA: TGTGCCAGCAGTGGGACAGGGGTCTCACCCCTCCACTTT. This rearrangement joins TRBV28 to TRBJ1-6; 10 bases are a match to TRBD1. This CDR3 comprises 13 residues. Looked up from germline, CDR1 is MDHEN and CDR2 is SYDVKM. Trimming removed 5 bases from V and 10 bases from J; junction bases left unmatched: 2.

The chain couples TRBV11-3 to TRBJ1-2, with TRBD1 identical over 7 bases. The CDR3 length is 14 residues. V was pared by 3 bases and J by 4 bases, with 5 bases of the junction left unmatched. Germline CDR1 is SGHNT and CDR2 is YENEEA. CDR3 loop: CASSFGGTAYGYTF. In nucleotides, the CDR3 is TGTGCCAGCAGCTTCGGCGGGACAGCCTATGGCTACACCTTC.

This clone was found a few times. DNA for the CDR3: TGTGCCAGCAGTTACTGGCGGGCGATCGGCACAGATACGCAGTATTTT. It yields the protein CASSYWRAIGTDTQYF. The chain employs TRBV6-2 or TRBV6-3 and TRBJ2-3; D perhaps matches TRBD2 (5 bases). The CDR3 is 16 residues long. Trimming left V 1 base short and J 1 base short, with 12 bases between. Germline V gene sequence: CDR1 MNHEY, CDR2 SVGEGT.

This chain joins TRBV19 and TRBJ2-2; 10 bases match TRBD1. The V and J ends lost 1 base and 1 base, in that order; junction bases with no gene match: 3. Germline values: CDR1 LNHDA, CDR2 SQIVND (reference sequence). CDR3 length: 17 residues. The CDR3 spells CASSIGGTGVNTGELFF. The CDR3 DNA reads as TGTGCCAGTAGTATAGGTGGGACAGGGGTGAACACCGGGGAGCTGTTTTTT.

The CDR3 nucleotides are TGTGCCAGCAGCTCTCTGGGAGGTGGGACTGAAGCTTTCTTT. Its translation: CASSSLGGGTEAFF. The chain couples TRBV7-2 to TRBJ1-1, with unresolved D. The CDR3 contains 14 residues. V was shortened by 4 bases and J by 5 bases, with 14 bases between the two germline ends. The germline V gene encodes CDR1 SGHTA and CDR2 FQGNSA.

The V gene is TRBV6-5, the J gene TRBJ2-7; 7 bases map to TRBD1. This CDR3 has 14 residues. Unmatched junction bases numbered 7, after V lost 5 bases and J lost 3 bases. The germline CDR1 and CDR2 sequences are MNHEY and SVGAGI. This chain's CDR3 is CASSSRDSYYEQYF. For the CDR3, the DNA is TGTGCCAGCAGTAGCCGGGACAGCTACTACGAGCAGTACTTC.

The CDR3 reads CASSIDTRKNIQYF. The DNA for the CDR3 is TGTGCCAGTAGTATAGATACGCGGAAAAACATTCAGTACTTC. The rearrangement joins TRBV19 to TRBJ2-4; D ambiguous. The V end lost 0 bases, the J end lost 4 bases, and 7 bases lay between the germline ends. The CDR3 covers 14 residues. CDR1 and CDR2 (germline): LNHDA, SQIVND (reference sequence). Full variable domain (outside the CDR3, taken from reference TRBV19 and TRBJ2-4): DGGITQSPKYLFRKEGQNVTLSCEQNLNHDAMYWYRQDPGQGLRLIYYSQIVNDFQKGDIAEGYSVSREKKESFPLTVTSAQKNPTAFYLCASSIDTRKNIQYFGAGTRLSVL.

V gene TRBV15 combines with J gene TRBJ2-7; possible D gene TRBD2, 5 bases. From germline, CDR1 is LNHNV and CDR2 YYDKDF (reference sequence). The length of the CDR3 is 16 residues. Trimming stripped 0 bases from V and 4 bases from J, with 16 bases between. This CDR3 is CATSRDGRKAAYEQYF. The CDR3 DNA is TGTGCCACCAGCAGAGATGGAAGGAAAGCGGCTTACGAGCAGTACTTC.